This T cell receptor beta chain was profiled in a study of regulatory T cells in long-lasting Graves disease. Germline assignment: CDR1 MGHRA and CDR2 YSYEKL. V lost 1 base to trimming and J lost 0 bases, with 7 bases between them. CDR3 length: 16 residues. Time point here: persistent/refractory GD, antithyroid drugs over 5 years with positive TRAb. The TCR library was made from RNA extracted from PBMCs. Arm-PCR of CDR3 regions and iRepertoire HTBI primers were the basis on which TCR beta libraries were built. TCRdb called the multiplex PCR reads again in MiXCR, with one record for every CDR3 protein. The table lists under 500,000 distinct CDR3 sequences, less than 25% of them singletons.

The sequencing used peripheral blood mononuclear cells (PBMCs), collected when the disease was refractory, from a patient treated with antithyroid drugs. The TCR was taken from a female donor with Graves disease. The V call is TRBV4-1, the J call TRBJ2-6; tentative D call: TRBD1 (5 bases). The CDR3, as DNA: TGCGCCAGCAGCCAAGTCCAGGGCTCTGGGGCCAACGTCCTGACTTTC. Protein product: CASSQVQGSGANVLTF.